Each of the 10 T cell receptor beta chains below was sequenced from the same sample in a study of cytomegalovirus exposure and HLA in healthy donors. The PCR contained 60 Vbeta and 13 Jbeta primers. Assay: immunoSEQ multiplex PCR; the TCRdb copy retains only in-frame clones and omits some. This sample has 100,000 or so clones, with under 70% found just once. Material: PBMCs. These receptors were taken from a man aged 45-65 years in good health and CMV-seronegative.

Remarks on this clone: This CDR3 is also generated by other DNA sequences in the sample. Here the CDR3 DNA reads TGTGCCAGCAGCCTCCGGACGGGGACCTACAATGAGCAGTTCTTC. This translates into CASSLRTGTYNEQFF. The rearrangement links TRBV5-6 to TRBJ2-1; weak D call: TRBD2 (5 bases). Trimming left V 4 bases short and J 2 bases short, with 13 bases between. The CDR3 has 15 residues. Germline V gives CDR1 SGHDT, CDR2 YYEEEE. The full variable domain, completed using reference TRBV5-6 and TRBJ2-1, is DAGVTQSPTHLIKTRGQQVTLRCSPKSGHDTVSWYQQALGQGPQFIFQYYEEEERQRGNFPDRFSGHQFPNYSSELNVNALLLGDSALYLCASSLRTGTYNEQFFGPGTRLTVL.

This rearrangement joins TRBV19 to TRBJ2-1; 10 nucleotides line up with TRBD1. The V and J ends lost 5 bases and 1 base, in that order; junction bases with no gene match: 11. In germline, CDR1 is LNHDA, CDR2 SQIVND (reference sequence). This CDR3 has 18 residues. CDR3 coding DNA: TGTGCCAGTAGTCCTGGACAGGGGGTTTTTCAGTCCTACAATGAGCAGTTCTTC. The encoded protein is CASSPGQGVFQSYNEQFF.

Only a few counts were recorded for this clone. Written as DNA, the CDR3 is TGTGCCAGCAGTCGGACGGGGGTGAGAACCTACGAGCAGTACTTC. Translating gives CASSRTGVRTYEQYF. J is TRBJ2-7 and V is TRBV27; D perhaps matches TRBD2 (6 bases). Germline-derived CDR1 and CDR2 are MNHEY and SMNVEV (reference sequence). This CDR3 spans 15 amino acids. The V end was cut by 5 bases, the J end by 2 bases, with 16 bases between.

Comments on this clone: One junction end does not reproduce the germline sequence, and a read error may be involved. The genes are TRBV7-7 and TRBJ2-5; 7 nucleotides match TRBD1. CDR3 length equals 13 residues. The germline gives CDR1 SSHAT, CDR2 FNYEAQ (reference sequence). The CDR3 nucleotides are TGTGCTAGCAGCTTCGGGACAGCAGAGACCCAGTACTTC. Translating it yields CASSFGTAETQYF.

As regards this clone: A junction end diverges from the germline sequence, so it may reflect a read error. The chain carries TRBV29-1 and TRBJ1-2; D may be TRBD1 (5 bases). The CDR3 covers 15 residues. From germline, CDR1 is SQVTM and CDR2 ANQGSEA. This CDR3 reads CSVEDHDSTLYGYAF. The CDR3 DNA is TGCAGCGTTGAAGATCATGACAGTACTCTCTATGGCTACGCCTTC.

The table lists this clone with a few counts. This chain uses TRBV15 with TRBJ2-6, with no clear D. The V end lost 0 bases, the J end lost 0 bases, and 6 bases lay between the germline ends. Germline CDR1 and CDR2: LNHNV and YYDKDF (reference sequence). This CDR3 contains 16 residues. The CDR3 spells CATSRDSDSGANVLTF. The CDR3 DNA is TGTGCCACCAGCAGAGATAGTGACTCTGGGGCCAACGTCCTGACTTTC.

The chain links TRBV6-5 to TRBJ1-1; D gene uncertain. The CDR3 sequence is 13 residues long. CDR1 and CDR2 (germline): MNHEY, SVGAGI. The V end was cut by 0 bases, the J end by 7 bases, with 9 bases between. CDR3 DNA: TGTGCCAGCAGTTACTCGGTAGAGAGTGAAGCTTTCTTT. As protein: CASSYSVESEAFF.

The chain has TRBV2 and TRBJ2-5, with TRBD1 identical over 7 bases. CDR3 length: 14 amino acids. The germline V gene encodes CDR1 SNHLY and CDR2 FYNNEI. Trimming at V came to 4 bases and at J to 7 bases, leaving 9 bases not matched to a gene. CDR3 sequence (DNA): TGTGCCAGCAGTGCCACGACAGGGTCCGTGACCCAGTACTTC. Translation gives CASSATTGSVTQYF.

The V and J genes are TRBV18 and TRBJ2-7, with 9 positions matching TRBD1. J was trimmed by 6 bases and V by 3 bases; bases with no gene match: 15. Germline CDR1 KGHSH, CDR2 LQKENI. CDR3 size: 17 residues. The CDR3 bases are TGTGCCAGCTCACCGCCGGGTTTTCGGGACAGGGTTTTCGAGCAGTACTTC. This gives the protein CASSPPGFRDRVFEQYF.

The chain has TRBV6-1 and TRBJ1-2; tentative D call: TRBD1 (6 bases). V shed 3 bases and J shed 8 bases, with 10 bases lying between them. This CDR3 comprises 12 residues. The V gene's germline CDR1 is MNHNS and CDR2 SASEGT. The CDR3 DNA follows: TGTGCCAGCAGTGAGGCAGGGGAGGGCTACACCTTC. Its protein is CASSEAGEGYTF.